This T cell receptor beta chain is drawn from a study of Ad26.COV2.S vaccination and SARS-CoV-2 variants. Study as a whole: Ad26.COV2.S, an intramuscular injection, was given once or twice 56 days apart.

Study findings and constraints: Quantification of TCR breadth and depth may have yielded underestimates of total T cell responses.

Sample treatment: around 19 received Ad26.COV2.S at low or high dose, single or two shots; 5 received placebo; per-sample allocation not given. Material that was analyzed had been drawn on day 63 after the first vaccine or placebo injection. The method was immunoSEQ multiplex PCR; TCRdb's version includes in-frame clones alone and lacks a portion of them. The sample lists roughly 320,000 clones, roughly 84% seen once, with 1.9% in the top ten. The CDR3 runs to 17 residues. V was clipped by 0 bases and J by 1 base, with 11 bases between them. Looked up from germline, CDR1 is SGHNT and CDR2 is YYREEE (reference sequence). Remarks on this clone: Its antigen remains unknown.

This clonotype was obtained from a person between 18 and 65 years old who received the Ad26.COV2.S COVID-19 vaccine or a placebo. V gene TRBV5-4 combines with J gene TRBJ2-6; a weak D match, TRBD2 (5 bases). The sample here was peripheral blood, taken in a trial of Ad26.COV2.S vaccine versus placebo. DNA of the CDR3: TGTGCCAGCAGCTTGGGCGCCGGGGTATCTGGGGCCAACGTCCTGACTTTC. It encodes CASSLGAGVSGANVLTF.